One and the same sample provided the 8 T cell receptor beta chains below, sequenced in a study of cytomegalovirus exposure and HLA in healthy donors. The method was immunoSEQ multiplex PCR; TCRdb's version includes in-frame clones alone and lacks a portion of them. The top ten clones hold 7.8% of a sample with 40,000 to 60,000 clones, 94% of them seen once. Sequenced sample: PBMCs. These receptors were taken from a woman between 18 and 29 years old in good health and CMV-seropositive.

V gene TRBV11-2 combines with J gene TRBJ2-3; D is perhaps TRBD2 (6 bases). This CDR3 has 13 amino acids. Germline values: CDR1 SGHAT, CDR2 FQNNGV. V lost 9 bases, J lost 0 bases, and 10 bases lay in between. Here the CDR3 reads CASGTFSTDTQYF. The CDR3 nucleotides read TGTGCCAGTGGGACTTTTAGCACAGATACGCAGTATTTT. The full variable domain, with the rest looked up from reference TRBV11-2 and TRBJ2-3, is EAGVAQSPRYKIIEKRQSVAFWCNPISGHATLYWYQQILGQGPKLLIQFQNNGVVDDSQLPKDRFSAERLKGVDSTLKIQPAKLEDSAVYLCASGTFSTDTQYFGPGTRLTVL.

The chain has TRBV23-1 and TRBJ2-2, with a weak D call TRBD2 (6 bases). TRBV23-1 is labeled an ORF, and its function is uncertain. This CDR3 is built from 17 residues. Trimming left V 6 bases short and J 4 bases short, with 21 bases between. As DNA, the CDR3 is TGCGCCAGCAGCCCTGGGAGGAGGCCTGAGGGCACCGGGGAGCTGTTTTTT. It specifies CASSPGRRPEGTGELFF.

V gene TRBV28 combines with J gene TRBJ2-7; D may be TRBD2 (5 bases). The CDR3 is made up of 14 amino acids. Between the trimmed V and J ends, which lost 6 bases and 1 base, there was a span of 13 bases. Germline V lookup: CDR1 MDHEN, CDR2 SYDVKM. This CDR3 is CASREVPQSYEQYF. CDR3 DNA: TGTGCCAGCAGGGAGGTCCCGCAATCCTACGAGCAGTACTTC.

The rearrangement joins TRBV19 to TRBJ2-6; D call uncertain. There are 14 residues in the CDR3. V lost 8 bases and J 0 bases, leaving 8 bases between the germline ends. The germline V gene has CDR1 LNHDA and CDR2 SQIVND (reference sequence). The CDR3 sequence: CASRKPSGANVLTF. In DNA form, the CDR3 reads TGTGCCAGTCGTAAGCCCTCTGGGGCCAACGTCCTGACTTTC.

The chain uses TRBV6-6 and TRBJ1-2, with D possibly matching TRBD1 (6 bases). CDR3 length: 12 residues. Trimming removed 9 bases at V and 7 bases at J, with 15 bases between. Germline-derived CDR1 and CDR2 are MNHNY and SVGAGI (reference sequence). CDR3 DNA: TGTGCCAGTGGGGGGGGCGCCGGTGGCTACACCTTC. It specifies CASGGGAGGYTF.

CDR3 DNA: TGTGCCAGCAGCTTAGTAGTTGGTGGGACTTTACTAGAGACCCAGTACTTC. It codes for CASSLVVGGTLLETQYF. The chain recombines TRBV7-8 with TRBJ2-5; tentative D call: TRBD2 (6 bases). Germline loops: CDR1 SGHVS, CDR2 FQNEAQ. The germline V and J ends were trimmed by 1 base and 4 bases, with 19 bases remaining between them. The CDR3 has 17 residues. The whole variable domain, remainder taken from reference TRBV7-8 and TRBJ2-5, is GAGVSQSPRYKVAKRGQDVALRCDPISGHVSLFWYQQALGQGPEFLTYFQNEAQLDKSGLPSDRFFAERPEGSVSTLKIQRTQQEDSAVYLCASSLVVGGTLLETQYFGPGTRLLVL.

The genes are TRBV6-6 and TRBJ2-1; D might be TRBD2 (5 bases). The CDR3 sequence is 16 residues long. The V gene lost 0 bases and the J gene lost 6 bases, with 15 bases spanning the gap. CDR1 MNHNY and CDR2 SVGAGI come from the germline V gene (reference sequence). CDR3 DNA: TGTGCCAGCAGTTACTCGAGGGTAGATAAAACCAATGAGCAGTTCTTC. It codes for CASSYSRVDKTNEQFF.

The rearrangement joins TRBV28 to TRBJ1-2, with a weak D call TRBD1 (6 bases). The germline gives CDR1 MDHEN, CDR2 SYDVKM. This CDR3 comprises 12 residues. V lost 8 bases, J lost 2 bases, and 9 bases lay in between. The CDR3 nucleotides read TGTGCCAGCCAGGGACAAAACTATGGCTACACCTTC. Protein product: CASQGQNYGYTF.